This T cell receptor (beta chain) was sequenced during a study of regulatory T cells in long-lasting Graves disease listed by TCRdb under 2021. Concerning the study at large: In the newly diagnosed Graves' disease group, patients had been taking antithyroid drugs for less than 3 months. Peripheral blood TCR sequencing and RNA sequencing compared persistent Graves' disease patients with newly diagnosed Graves' disease patients. A total of 33 samples were covered by TCR sequencing, comprising approximately 13 persistent and approximately 20 newly diagnosed Graves' disease patients. The study was conducted in China and was registered as a clinical trial.

The time point label on this specimen signifies: newly diagnosed GD, antithyroid drugs for less than 3 months. For both TCR sequencing and RNA sequencing, RNA was extracted from PBMCs in TRIzol. The diagnosis of Graves' disease was made according to American Thyroid Association guidelines. Patients for the study were recruited at an endocrinology department in Xi'an, China. Each patient gave approximately 10 milliliters of peripheral blood, collected in an EDTA anticoagulant tube. Ficoll Paque Plus density gradient separation was used to isolate PBMCs, and no additional T cell sorting was done. An Agilent 2100 Bioanalyzer and agarose gel were used to assess RNA quality, and a NanoDrop 2000 was used to measure RNA concentration. Study-wide findings and limitations: Sequencing and analysis were limited to the TCR beta chain. Compared with newly diagnosed patients, patients with persistent Graves' disease had lower TCR Shannon entropy and fewer highly expanded clones, which suggests clonal expansion. Peripheral blood alone was examined, since thyroid tissue, which constituted the primary lesion, could not be accessed. Persistent patients shared more public clonotypes among themselves (around 3,000) than newly diagnosed patients did (over 900). The authors acknowledged the small sample size as a limitation that may reduce accuracy. Preferential use of TRBV28, TRBJ1-2 and TRBJ2-5 was observed in persistent disease, whereas TRBV20-1 and TRBJ2-1 were favored in newly diagnosed disease.

This clonotype was recorded at least ten times. This clone's antigen is unknown. Per-base qualities were not stored, and no clone one base away is much larger. The germline V gene specifies SGHTA as CDR1 and FQGNSA as CDR2. The CDR3, from cysteine to phenylalanine, totals 13 residues. The DNA shown is the 39-base CDR3, in frame from base 1. V is cut back by 4 bases and J by 10 bases, with 4 bases in the junction unmatched. Library preparation was by multiplex PCR. The listed sequencing device is Illumina HiSeq 4000. CDR3 regions were amplified by Arm-PCR with iRepertoire HTBI primers to construct TCR beta libraries. Before sequencing, the PCR products underwent gel purification. For the original study's pipeline: Gene usage analysis of CDR3 amino acid clonotypes used the 62 TRBV and more than 13 TRBJ segments found across samples. COPE and FqMerger were used to merge the filtered high-quality paired reads into contigs. BLAST was used to align contigs to the IMGT TRBV, TRBD and TRBJ reference genes, and CDR3 was defined following IMGT. Any clonotype with a frequency above 0.1% was classified as a highly expanded clone. Repertoire diversity was measured by Shannon entropy, and V-J evenness by the Gini coefficient. A clonotype was considered public if more than one individual shared it. The raw public reads went through TCRdb reprocessing: fastp at Q25, MiXCR clone calling, in-frame beta chains kept. Under each unique CDR3 protein, matching rows form one entry showing the most common genes and DNA. It is TCRdb's table, rather than the study itself, that gives the V and J calls and clone size. The sample contains roughly 420,000 distinct CDR3 sequences, roughly 17% of them found a single time. The ten top clones hold 9.5% to 12% of the sample.

This sample was shared with a second study, whose subject was T cells in Graves' hyperthyroidism and ophthalmopathy. In that second paper, the authors write: Graves' hyperthyroidism was defined as stable when no progression to ophthalmopathy occurred over 18 months of follow-up. Hyperthyroidism patients were newly diagnosed, with disease duration under 2 months, and aged 18 to 65 years. Patients with uncontrolled infections, other autoimmune diseases, pregnancy or lactation were excluded. Diagnoses relied on clinical symptoms, serum thyroxine and TRAb, thyroid ultrasound and orbital computed tomography. For the first round of RT-PCR on the TCR CDR3, the HTBI primer set was used together with the Qiagen OneStep RT-PCR kit. Most expanded thyroid clonotypes (frequency above 0.001) were also found in blood, which suggests that blood repertoires may mirror thyroid immune responses. A model built on a 13 V-J signature distinguished ophthalmopathy from stable hyperthyroidism, reaching about 89% sensitivity and 81.08% specificity in cross-validation and 80%/75% in testing. In validation, the model predicted progression to ophthalmopathy with approximately 70% sensitivity and less than 80% specificity, a median of 6.5 months before onset. A discovery cohort of roughly 100 patients, about 44 with Graves' ophthalmopathy and 57 with stable Graves' hyperthyroidism, was used to find distinguishing TCR V-J signatures. Prospective prediction of ophthalmopathy was tested in an independent validation cohort of 18 to 20 hyperthyroidism patients and 15 to 17 patients who later progressed to ophthalmopathy. The approximately 100 discovery patients were randomly split 7:3 into training and test sets. In addition, the study compared T-cell repertoires in thyroid tissue and in blood from about 6 Graves' hyperthyroidism patients. Following sampling, methimazole starting at 30 mg daily was given to hyperthyroidism patients, and high-dose intravenous methylprednisolone was given to ophthalmopathy patients. A second multiplex PCR round built the libraries, followed by size selection and purification. Libraries were sequenced paired-end with 100 bp reads on an Illumina HiSeq2000. SOAPnuke was used to process the raw data, removing reads that contained adapters or uncalled bases, had a mean Phred below 15, or lacked an exact match to the constant primer or identifier. High-quality paired reads were merged with COPE v1.2.5, and unique nucleotide sequences were defined as clonotypes. MiTCR v1.1 was used to align clonotypes to the IMGT TRBV, TRBD and TRBJ reference segments. The analysis included only V-J combinations with a frequency above 0.0001, which together covered more than 98% of the repertoires. The TCS score was defined as F50 (clonal expansion) divided by E x V (chaos), with BLOSUM62-based TCRdist calculated between CDR3 peptides within each V-J. Welch's t-statistics and random forest reduced roughly 500 V-J features to roughly 13, which were used in a naive Bayes classifier (R e1071). Sample size was not statistically predetermined, and investigators were not blinded to group allocation. The paper describes TCR Vbeta CDR3 sequencing of around 130 peripheral blood samples, made up of fewer than 50 ophthalmopathy patients, roughly 72 hyperthyroidism patients and roughly 17 progressor patients.

The rearranged chain carries TRBV7-2 and TRBJ2-1; the central 10 bases match TRBD2. This sequence originates from a woman aged 25 to 45 with Graves disease. Donor details come from another sample of the same person, matched by shared clones. Sequencing used peripheral blood mononuclear cells (PBMCs), obtained at new diagnosis, from a patient treated with antithyroid drugs. CDR3 loop: CASSSGLAVEQFF. The DNA sequence is as follows: TGTGCCAGCAGCTCTGGACTAGCGGTCGAGCAGTTCTTC.